The rows below give T cell receptor beta chains drawn from one sample of a study of blood T cell repertoires in COVID-19. Clones were sequenced by immunoSEQ multiplex PCR, and TCRdb holds only the in-frame ones, with some missing. The top ten clones hold 2.5% to 3.5% of a sample with some 320,000 clones, about nine tenths of them seen once. The sequencing sample was made of PBMCs or T cells enriched from blood (not recorded which). Receptor source: a woman aged 45-60 years who had been exposed to COVID-19. Both conserved end residues are part of each CDR3. Fields, in order: J gene, D gene, clone size, V gene, CDR3 protein, CDR3 DNA. The D gene is left open where the match is weak. Size tells how often a clone was seen (once, few, many) or the class of an expanded clone, and some rows leave it out.

TRBJ1-1 | TRBD1 | NA | TRBV3-1/TRBV3-2 | CASSRRQGQRNTEAFF | TGTGCCAGCAGCCGCCGACAGGGCCAAAGGAACACTGAAGCTTTCTTT
TRBJ2-1 | TRBD1 | NA | TRBV6-2/TRBV6-3 | CASSPGTGIAVNEQFF | TGTGCCAGCAGTCCGGGGACAGGGATAGCAGTCAATGAGCAGTTCTTC
TRBJ2-3 | TRBD1 | once | TRBV7-2 | CASSSRQGDVTDTQYF | TGTGCCAGCAGCTCCCGACAGGGGGACGTCACAGATACGCAGTATTTT
TRBJ2-3 | TRBD1 | NA | TRBV5-8 | CASTRGQGARDTQYF | TGTGCCAGCACCCGCGGGCAGGGGGCGCGGGATACGCAGTATTTT
TRBJ2-7 | TRBD2 | NA | TRBV5-4 | CASSEAGGPREQYF | TGTGCCAGCTCAGAAGCGGGGGGGCCGAGGGAGCAGTACTTC
TRBJ2-3 | NA | NA | TRBV19 | CASSMRSIPADTQYF | TGTGCCAGTAGTATGCGAAGTATTCCGGCAGATACGCAGTATTTT
TRBJ2-7 | TRBD2 | NA | TRBV7-2 | CASSHPVGGFSYEQYF | TGTGCCAGCAGCCACCCGGTGGGGGGGTTCTCCTACGAGCAGTACTTC
TRBJ1-5 | NA | NA | TRBV28 | CASSLSGYSNQPQHF | TGTGCCAGCAGTTTATCAGGGTATAGCAATCAGCCCCAGCATTTT
TRBJ2-2 | NA | NA | TRBV5-4 | CASSLAYRDTGELFF | TGTGCCAGCAGCTTGGCTTACCGAGACACCGGGGAGCTGTTTTTT
TRBJ1-5 | NA | once | TRBV28 | CATIGPGTPQHF | TGTGCCACCATTGGACCGGGAACGCCCCAGCATTTT
TRBJ2-2 | TRBD1 | NA | TRBV15 | CATSRRQGTGELFF | TGTGCCACCAGCAGAAGACAGGGCACCGGGGAGCTGTTTTTT
TRBJ2-2 | NA | NA | TRBV10-1 | CASSDGVPNTGELFF | TGCGCCAGCAGTGACGGGGTCCCGAACACCGGGGAGCTGTTTTTT
TRBJ1-1 | NA | few | TRBV5-8 | CASSLEGQGSFF | TGTGCCAGCAGCTTGGAGGGCCAGGGATCTTTCTTT
TRBJ2-6 | NA | NA | TRBV27 | CASCATGVGANVLTF | TGTGCCAGCTGCGCAACGGGGGTCGGGGCCAACGTCCTGACTTTC
TRBJ1-2 | NA | NA | TRBV19 | CASHGGGKQSGGYTF | TGTGCCAGCCACGGTGGGGGCAAACAATCGGGCGGCTACACCTTC
TRBJ2-5 | NA | NA | TRBV30 | CAWRGQRETQYF | TGTGCCTGGAGAGGACAGCGGGAGACCCAGTACTTC
TRBJ1-5 | TRBD1 | NA | TRBV27 | CASSFSGQGPPQPQHF | TGTGCCAGCAGTTTTTCTGGACAGGGACCGCCTCAGCCCCAGCATTTT
TRBJ1-2 | TRBD1 | NA | TRBV28 | CASSKTGLSYGYTF | TGTGCCAGCAGTAAGACAGGGTTGAGCTATGGCTACACCTTC
TRBJ1-5 | NA | NA | TRBV6-1 | CASSEGGGGQPQHF | TGTGCCAGCAGTGAGGGAGGGGGGGGTCAGCCCCAGCATTTT
TRBJ1-6 | TRBD1 | NA | TRBV4-1 | CASSRGQESSYNSPLHF | TGCGCCAGCAGCCGGGGACAGGAGAGCTCCTATAATTCACCCCTCCACTTT
TRBJ1-5 | NA | NA | TRBV19 | CASRTGLGSNQPQHF | TGTGCCAGTAGAACAGGGTTGGGAAGCAATCAGCCCCAGCATTTT
TRBJ2-7 | TRBD1 | few | TRBV28 | CASTHLLPGQGSYEQYF | TGTGCCAGCACCCACTTGCTCCCGGGACAGGGATCCTACGAGCAGTACTTC
TRBJ1-6 | NA | NA | TRBV30 | CAWSGLTADTYNSPLHF | TGTGCCTGGAGTGGCTTAACAGCCGACACCTATAATTCACCCCTCCACTTT
TRBJ1-3 | NA | NA | TRBV25-1 | CASSESRGNSGNTIYF | TGTGCCAGCAGTGAATCGCGGGGGAACTCTGGAAACACCATATATTTT
TRBJ2-3 | TRBD1 | NA | TRBV9 | CASSTTGQGATDTQYF | TGTGCCAGCAGCACAACCGGACAGGGAGCCACAGATACGCAGTATTTT
TRBJ2-7 | NA | NA | TRBV7-9 | CASSPLPPRSSYEQYF | TGTGCCAGCAGCCCCCTCCCTCCCCGGAGCTCCTACGAGCAGTACTTC
TRBJ2-7 | NA | NA | TRBV5-1 | CASSLDIGQSLAIPRKQYF | TGCGCCAGCAGCTTGGACATAGGACAGAGTCTCGCGATACCTAGAAAGCAGTACTTC
TRBJ1-2 | TRBD1 | NA | TRBV4-2 | CASSQGGQGDGYTF | TGTGCCAGCAGCCAAGGGGGACAGGGGGATGGCTACACCTTC
TRBJ2-5 | NA | NA | TRBV27 | CASSFGRSQETQYF | TGTGCCAGCAGTTTCGGCAGGTCCCAAGAGACCCAGTACTTC
TRBJ1-5 | TRBD1 | NA | TRBV7-8 | CASSLIQGVSNQPQHF | TGTGCCAGCAGCTTAATACAGGGGGTCAGCAATCAGCCCCAGCATTTT
TRBJ2-3 | TRBD2 | NA | TRBV6-1 | CASSERGGGDTQYF | TGTGCCAGCAGTGAGCGGGGGGGCGGCGATACGCAGTATTTT
TRBJ2-5 | TRBD2 | NA | TRBV27 | CASGPGTRIVETQYF | TGTGCCAGCGGACCCGGGACTAGGATTGTGGAGACCCAGTACTTC